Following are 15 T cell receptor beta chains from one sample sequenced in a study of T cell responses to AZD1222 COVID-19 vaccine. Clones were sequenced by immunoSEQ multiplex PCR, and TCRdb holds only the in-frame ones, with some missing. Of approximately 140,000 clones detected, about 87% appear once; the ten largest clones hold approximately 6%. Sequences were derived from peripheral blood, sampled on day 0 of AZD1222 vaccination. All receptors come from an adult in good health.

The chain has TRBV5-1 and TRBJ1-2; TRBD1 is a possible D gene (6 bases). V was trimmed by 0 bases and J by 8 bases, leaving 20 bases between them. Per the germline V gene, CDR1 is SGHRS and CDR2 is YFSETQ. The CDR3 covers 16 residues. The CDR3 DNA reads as TGCGCCAGCAGCTTGGCACCACCACAGGGTCGAGGGGGCTACACCTTC. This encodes CASSLAPPQGRGGYTF.

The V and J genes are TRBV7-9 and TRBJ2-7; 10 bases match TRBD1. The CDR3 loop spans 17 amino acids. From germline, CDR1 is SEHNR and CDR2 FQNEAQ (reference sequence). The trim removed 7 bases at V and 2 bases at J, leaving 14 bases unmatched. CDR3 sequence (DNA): TGTGCCAGCACCCCCGGGACAGGGGTCTTAGGTACCTACGAGCAGTACTTC. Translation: CASTPGTGVLGTYEQYF.

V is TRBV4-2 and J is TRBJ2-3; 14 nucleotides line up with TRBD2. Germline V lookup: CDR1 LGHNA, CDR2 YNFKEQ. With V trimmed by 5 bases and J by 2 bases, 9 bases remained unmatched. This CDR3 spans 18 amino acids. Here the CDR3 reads CASSLRTSGRFLTDTQYF. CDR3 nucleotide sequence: TGTGCCAGCAGCTTACGGACTAGCGGGAGGTTTCTCACAGATACGCAGTATTTT.

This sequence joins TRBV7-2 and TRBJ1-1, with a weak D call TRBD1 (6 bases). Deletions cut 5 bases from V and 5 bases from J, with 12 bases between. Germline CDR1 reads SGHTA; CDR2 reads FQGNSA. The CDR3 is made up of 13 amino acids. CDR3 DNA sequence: TGTGCCAGCAGCATGACCAGGGGAACTGAAGCTTTCTTT. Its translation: CASSMTRGTEAFF.

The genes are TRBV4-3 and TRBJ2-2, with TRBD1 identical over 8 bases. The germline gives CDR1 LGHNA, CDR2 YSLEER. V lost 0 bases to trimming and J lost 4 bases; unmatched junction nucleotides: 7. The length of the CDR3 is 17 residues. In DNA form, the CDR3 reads TGCGCCAGCAGCCAAGATACCCAGGGGGCGCGCACCGGGGAGCTGTTTTTT. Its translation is CASSQDTQGARTGELFF.

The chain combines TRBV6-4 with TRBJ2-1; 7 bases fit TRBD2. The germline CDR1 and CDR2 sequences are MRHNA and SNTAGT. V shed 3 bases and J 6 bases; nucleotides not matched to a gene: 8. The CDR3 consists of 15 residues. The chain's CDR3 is CASSEVAGEGNEQFF. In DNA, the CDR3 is TGTGCCAGCAGTGAGGTCGCGGGAGAGGGCAATGAGCAGTTCTTC.

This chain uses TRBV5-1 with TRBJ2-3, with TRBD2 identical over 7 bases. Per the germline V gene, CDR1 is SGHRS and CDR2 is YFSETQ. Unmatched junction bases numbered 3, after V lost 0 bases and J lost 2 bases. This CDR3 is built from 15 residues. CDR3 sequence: CASSLDGRSTDTQYF. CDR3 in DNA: TGCGCCAGCAGCTTGGACGGGAGGTCCACAGATACGCAGTATTTT.

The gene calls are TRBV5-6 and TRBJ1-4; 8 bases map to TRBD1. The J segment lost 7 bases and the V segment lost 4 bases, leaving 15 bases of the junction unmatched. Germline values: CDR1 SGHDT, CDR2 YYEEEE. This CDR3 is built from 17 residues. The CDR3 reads CASSPSDRVGSGEKLFF. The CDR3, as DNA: TGTGCCAGCAGCCCGTCGGACAGGGTGGGATCTGGTGAAAAACTGTTTTTT. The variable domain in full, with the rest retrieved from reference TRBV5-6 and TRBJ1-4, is DAGVTQSPTHLIKTRGQQVTLRCSPKSGHDTVSWYQQALGQGPQFIFQYYEEEERQRGNFPDRFSGHQFPNYSSELNVNALLLGDSALYLCASSPSDRVGSGEKLFFGSGTQLSVL.

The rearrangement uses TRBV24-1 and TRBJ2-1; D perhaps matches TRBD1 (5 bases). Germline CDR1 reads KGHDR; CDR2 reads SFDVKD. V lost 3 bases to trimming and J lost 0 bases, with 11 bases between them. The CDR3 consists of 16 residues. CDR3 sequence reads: CATSDPDSISYNEQFF. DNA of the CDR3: TGTGCCACCAGTGATCCTGACAGTATCTCCTACAATGAGCAGTTCTTC.

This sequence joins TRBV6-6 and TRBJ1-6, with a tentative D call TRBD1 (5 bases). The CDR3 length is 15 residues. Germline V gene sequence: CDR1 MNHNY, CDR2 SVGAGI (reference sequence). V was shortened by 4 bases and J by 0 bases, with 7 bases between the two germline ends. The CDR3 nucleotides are TGTGCCAGCAGTTCTGGGGGCTCCTATAATTCACCCCTCCACTTT. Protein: CASSSGGSYNSPLHF.

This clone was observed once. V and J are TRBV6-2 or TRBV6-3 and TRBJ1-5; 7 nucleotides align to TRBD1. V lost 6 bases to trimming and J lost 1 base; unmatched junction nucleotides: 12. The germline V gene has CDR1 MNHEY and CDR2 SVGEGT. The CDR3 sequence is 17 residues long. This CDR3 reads CASSPGTDVWSNQPQHF. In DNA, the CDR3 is TGTGCCAGCAGCCCCGGGACAGATGTATGGAGCAATCAGCCCCAGCATTTT.

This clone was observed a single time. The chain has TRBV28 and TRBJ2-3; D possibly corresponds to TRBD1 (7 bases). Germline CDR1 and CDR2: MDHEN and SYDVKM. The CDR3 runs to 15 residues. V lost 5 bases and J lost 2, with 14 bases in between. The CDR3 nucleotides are TGTGCCAGCAGTCCTGACAGGGAGGTCACAGATACGCAGTATTTT. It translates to CASSPDREVTDTQYF.

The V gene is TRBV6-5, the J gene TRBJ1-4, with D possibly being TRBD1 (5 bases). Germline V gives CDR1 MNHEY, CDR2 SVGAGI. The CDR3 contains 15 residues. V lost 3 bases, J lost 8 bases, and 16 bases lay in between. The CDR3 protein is CASSYEGPNLEKLFF. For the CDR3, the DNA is TGTGCCAGCAGTTATGAGGGACCTAATTTGGAAAAACTGTTTTTT.

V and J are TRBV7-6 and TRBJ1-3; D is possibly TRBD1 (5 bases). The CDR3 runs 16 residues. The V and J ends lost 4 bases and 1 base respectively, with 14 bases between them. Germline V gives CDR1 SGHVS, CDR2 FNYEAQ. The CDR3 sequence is CASSSSGGMSGNTIYF. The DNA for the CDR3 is TGTGCCAGCAGCTCCTCGGGGGGGATGTCTGGAAACACCATATATTTT.

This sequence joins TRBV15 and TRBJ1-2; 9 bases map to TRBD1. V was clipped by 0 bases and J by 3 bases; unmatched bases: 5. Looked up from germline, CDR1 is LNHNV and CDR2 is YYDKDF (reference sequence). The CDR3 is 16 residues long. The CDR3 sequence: CATSRDKDRGYYGYTF. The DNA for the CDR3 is TGTGCCACCAGCAGAGATAAGGACAGGGGCTACTATGGCTACACCTTC.